These 25 T cell receptor beta chains were sequenced from one sample in a study of glioma-infiltrating T cells (dated by TCRdb to 2016 to 2017). Sequencing instrument: Illumina MiSeq. The iRepertoire nested amplicon-rescue multiplex PCR (arm-PCR) platform was used to amplify TCR alpha and beta CDR3 regions from RNA. Starting from the raw public reads, TCRdb applied fastp trimming at Q25, assembled clones with MiXCR and retained in-frame beta chains. Rows matching on CDR3 protein sequence are summarized as one entry with the most common DNA and genes. This sample is represented by 170,000 or so distinct CDR3 sequences; around 40% of them were singletons. Clones ranked in the top ten supply roughly 5.2% of the sample. The sequencing input was glioma tissue, nonneoplastic brain tissue, or PBMCs (not recorded which). The receptors come from a human donor with low-grade glioma or glioblastoma, undergoing nonglioma brain surgery, or in good health (not recorded which).

The chain carries TRBV25-1 and TRBJ2-5, with TRBD2 as a possible D gene (6 bases). The CDR3 contains 15 residues. CDR1 is MGHDK, CDR2 SYGVNS, per germline. Trimming removed 7 bases at V and 7 bases at J, with 22 bases between. CDR3 region: CASIETGTGLPTQYF. DNA of the CDR3: TGTGCCAGCATTGAGACCGGGACTGGCCTTCCGACCCAGTACTTC.

V and J are TRBV12-3 or TRBV12-4 and TRBJ2-3, with 10 positions matching TRBD2. The CDR3 covers 15 residues. With V trimmed by 4 bases and J by 10 bases, 11 bases remained unmatched. The CDR3 nucleotides are TGTGCCAGCAGTTCCTCCAGCGGGGGGGCTGATCCGCAGTATTTT. It is translated as CASSSSSGGADPQYF.

This sequence joins TRBV3-1 and TRBJ2-7; unclear D gene. The CDR3 runs to 13 residues. CDR1 and CDR2 (germline): LGHDT, YNNKEL (reference sequence). V was shortened by 0 bases and J by 4 bases, with 7 bases between the two germline ends. In DNA, the CDR3 is TGTGCCAGCAGCCAAGAGGCCCCGTACGAGCAGTACTTC. Residues: CASSQEAPYEQYF.

Remarks on this clonotype: The junction does not match germline at one end; this may be a read error. The chain couples TRBV28 to TRBJ2-1; D is perhaps TRBD1 (5 bases). This CDR3 has 16 amino acids. The germline V gene has CDR1 MDHEN and CDR2 SYDVKM. CDR3 nucleotides: TGTGCCAGCAGTCAGGTTATGACAGCCTCCTACAATGACCAGTTCTTC. Translating it yields CASSQVMTASYNDQFF. Using reference TRBV28 and TRBJ2-1 for the parts outside the CDR3, the full variable domain is DVKVTQSSRYLVKRTGEKVFLECVQDMDHENMFWYRQDPGLGLRLIYFSYDVKMKEKGDIPEGYSVSREKKERFSLILESASTNQTSMYLCASSQVMTASYNDQFFGPGTRLTVL.

Only a few counts were recorded for this clonotype. The V call is TRBV19, the J call TRBJ1-5, with D hard to call. There are 14 residues in the CDR3. V was pared by 6 bases and J by 3 bases, with 12 bases between. Looked up from germline, CDR1 is LNHDA and CDR2 is SQIVND (reference sequence). The CDR3 DNA follows: TGTGCCAGTAGCCGCCCGGAGCCCAATCAGCCCCAGCATTTT. Translating gives CASSRPEPNQPQHF.

CDR3 DNA sequence: TGCAGCGTTGAAGGCGGCCAGGTGATTGCAGATACGCAGTATTTT. Its translation is CSVEGGQVIADTQYF. J is TRBJ2-3 and V is TRBV29-1, with D unclear. Germline assignment: CDR1 SQVTM and CDR2 ANQGSEA. The CDR3 has 15 amino acids. Trimming cost V 1 base and J 4 bases, with 15 bases left between them.

To note about this clonotype: The junction departs from germline at one end; a sequencing error may be responsible. The chain has TRBV20-1 and TRBJ2-3; TRBD2 aligns across 7 bases. The CDR3 consists of 15 residues. Germline CDR1 DFQATT, CDR2 SNEGSKA (reference sequence). CDR3 sequence reads: CSATGLEGGRDTEYF. In DNA, the CDR3 is TGCAGTGCTACCGGACTAGAGGGAGGTCGAGATACGGAGTATTTT.

The chain is built from TRBV29-1 and TRBJ2-7, with 12 bases matching TRBD2. The J call is doubtful: the DNA matches TRBJ2-1 better. CDR1 SQVTM and CDR2 ANQGSEA come from the germline V gene. CDR3 length equals 14 residues. CDR3 in DNA: TGCAGCGTGGTCCTAGCGGGAGGGCCAGGAGAGCAGTTCTTC. Protein: CSVVLAGGPGEQFF.

As for this clonotype: Being one base from a much bigger clone, this may be a read error. The chain uses TRBV3-1 and TRBJ2-3; 8 bases agree with TRBD1. The CDR3 consists of 15 residues. Trimming cost V 6 bases and J 3 bases; bases outside gene matches: 8. The germline V gene encodes CDR1 LGHDT and CDR2 YNNKEL (reference sequence). Here the CDR3 DNA reads TGTGCCAGCAGACTTCTGGACAGGGTTACAGATACGCAGTATTTT. This encodes CASRLLDRVTDTQYF.

V gene TRBV6-5 combines with J gene TRBJ1-5; D is unclear. The germline gives CDR1 MNHEY, CDR2 SVGAGI. CDR3 size: 16 residues. The V end lost 6 bases, the J end lost 11 bases, and 26 bases lay between the germline ends. The CDR3 protein is CASSDKDDLSNKTQHF. The CDR3 DNA reads as TGTGCCAGCAGCGACAAGGACGATCTTAGCAATAAGACCCAGCATTTT.

This clonotype has just one count. The V gene is TRBV2, the J gene TRBJ1-4, with D perhaps matching TRBD1 (5 bases). CDR1 is SNHLY and CDR2 is FYNNEI in the germline V gene. Trimming removed 7 bases from V and 6 bases from J, with 9 bases in between. The CDR3 runs 12 residues. The CDR3 loop is CASNPTDEKLFF. The CDR3 DNA reads as TGTGCCAGCAACCCGACAGATGAAAAACTGTTTTTT.

This clonotype has a count of ten or more. This chain joins TRBV28 and TRBJ2-5; 11 nucleotides agree with TRBD1. V gave up 8 bases and J gave up 1 base; unmatched junction bases: 0. This CDR3 contains 13 residues. Looked up from germline, CDR1 is MDHEN and CDR2 is SYDVKM. CDR3 sequence (DNA): TGTGCCAGCGGGACAGGGGGCCAAGAGACCCAGTACTTC. This codes for CASGTGGQETQYF.

This clonotype was picked up a small number of times. The chain links TRBV12-3 or TRBV12-4 to TRBJ1-3; no reliable D call. The CDR3 extends over 15 amino acids. Between the trimmed V and J ends, which lost 6 bases and 0 bases, there was a span of 12 bases. DNA of the CDR3: TGTGCCAGCAGCACTCCTGGGAGCTCTGGAAACACCATATATTTT. This gives the protein CASSTPGSSGNTIYF.

With respect to this clonotype: One end of the junction varies from germline; a read error may be responsible. This chain connects TRBV20-1 to TRBJ1-1, with D possibly TRBD1 on 5 matching bases. The CDR3 consists of 13 residues. The germline V gene encodes CDR1 DFQATT and CDR2 SNEGSKA (reference sequence). CDR3 amino acids: CSASQDSSSEDFF. As DNA, the CDR3 is TGCAGTGCTAGTCAAGACAGTTCCAGTGAAGATTTCTTT.

This clonotype was seen many times. The J gene is TRBJ2-3, the V gene TRBV10-3; TRBD1 might be the D (6 bases). The CDR3 spans 15 residues. The germline V and J ends were trimmed by 2 bases and 0 bases, with 9 bases remaining between them. The V gene's germline CDR1 is ENHRY and CDR2 SYGVKD. CDR3 in amino acids: CAISEEGESTDTQYF. As DNA, the CDR3 is TGTGCCATCAGTGAGGAGGGGGAAAGCACAGATACGCAGTATTTT.

This clonotype was seen ten or more times. The V call is TRBV10-3, the J call TRBJ2-3; D gene unclear. Germline CDR1 and CDR2: ENHRY and SYGVKD. Between the trimmed V and J ends, which lost 4 bases and 0 bases, there was a span of 8 bases. This CDR3 region has 14 residues. CDR3 sequence: CAISGDTSTDTQYF. Here the CDR3 DNA reads TGTGCCATCAGTGGGGATACTAGCACAGATACGCAGTATTTT.

For this clonotype: Germline and junction disagree at one end, which may indicate a read error. The V call is TRBV28, the J call TRBJ1-1, with D unclear. Germline V lookup: CDR1 MDHEN, CDR2 SYDVKM. The CDR3 length is 11 residues. CDR3 nucleotide sequence: TGTGCCGGCAGTGAGAACACTGAAGCATTCTTT. Its protein is CAGSENTEAFF.

Remarks on this clonotype: Because the CDR3 is missing its conserved closing phenylalanine or tryptophan, this is likely a read error. V usage is TRBV2 and J usage is TRBJ2-3, with 12 bases matching TRBD2. The V gene end was trimmed by 8 bases and the J gene end by 6 bases; junction bases not matched to a gene: 12. The CDR3 runs 16 residues. Germline V gene sequence: CDR1 SNHLY, CDR2 FYNNEI. The CDR3 reads CASRPSLAGGGDTQYL. CDR3 nucleotide sequence: TGTGCCAGCCGTCCGTCACTAGCGGGAGGAGGGGATACGCAGTATCTT.

Ten or more counts support this clonotype. V gene TRBV20-1 combines with J gene TRBJ2-5; no definite D call. Trimming shortened V by 2 bases and J by 5 bases, and 9 bases separated the two germline ends. CDR3 length equals 12 residues. The germline gives CDR1 DFQATT, CDR2 SNEGSKA (reference sequence). The CDR3 bases are TGCAGTGCTAGACGAAGTTTGGAGACCCAGTACTTC. Protein sequence: CSARRSLETQYF.

This chain joins TRBV7-2 and TRBJ1-3; possibly TRBD1 for D (5 bases). The germline V gene has CDR1 SGHTA and CDR2 FQGNSA. This CDR3 comprises 18 residues. Trimming shortened V by 4 bases and J by 3 bases, and 22 bases separated the two germline ends. CDR3 in amino acids: CASSSLGVERDRGNTIYF. CDR3 nucleotides: TGTGCCAGCAGCTCCCTAGGGGTGGAAAGGGACCGTGGAAACACCATATATTTT.

The CDR3 nucleotides are TGTGCCAGCAGCTTCACTCCATTAACGGGGTATGAGACAGATACGCAGTATTTT. Its translation: CASSFTPLTGYETDTQYF. The chain is built from TRBV7-2 and TRBJ2-3, with a weak D call TRBD2 (5 bases). V shed 3 bases and J shed 3 bases, with 22 bases lying between them. There are 18 residues in the CDR3. The germline V gene encodes CDR1 SGHTA and CDR2 FQGNSA.

This clonotype has ten or more counts. V and J are TRBV3-1 and TRBJ1-5, with a weak D call TRBD1 (5 bases). Trimming pared 5 bases from V and 3 bases from J, leaving 14 bases between. CDR1 LGHDT and CDR2 YNNKEL come from the germline V gene (reference sequence). CDR3 size: 15 residues. The CDR3 sequence is CASSYSGQTNQPQHF. CDR3 sequence (DNA): TGTGCCAGCAGCTACTCGGGGCAGACCAATCAGCCCCAGCATTTT.

Details on this clonotype: A much larger clonotype is one base distant, so this may be a read error. This chain joins TRBV27 and TRBJ2-4, with 8 bases matching TRBD1. This CDR3 is built from 15 residues. CDR1 is MNHEY, CDR2 SMNVEV, per germline (reference sequence). V trimming: 6 bases; J trimming: 4 bases; junction bases outside the gene matches: 8. The CDR3 sequence is CASSRPGDRKNIQYF. CDR3 nucleotide sequence: TGTGCCAGCAGCCGCCCCGGGGACAGGAAAAACATTCAGTACTTC.

This chain joins TRBV29-1 and TRBJ1-2; the match to TRBD1 covers 11 bases. The V segment lost 3 bases and the J segment 7 bases; nucleotides outside the gene matches: 10. Germline lookup yields CDR1 SQVTM and CDR2 ANQGSEA. The length of the CDR3 is 15 residues. Here the CDR3 DNA reads TGCAGCGTTGACGGGGAGGACAGGGGGCTTTTTGGCTACACCTTC. Protein product: CSVDGEDRGLFGYTF.

To note about this clonotype: Possible read error: a much larger clone is one base away. The V and J genes are TRBV20-1 and TRBJ2-3, with 11 bases that match TRBD2. CDR3 length: 13 residues. In germline, CDR1 is DFQATT, CDR2 SNEGSKA (reference sequence). The CDR3: CRIAGGPTDTQYF. The CDR3 DNA is TGCAGAATAGCGGGAGGGCCGACAGATACGCAGTATTTT.